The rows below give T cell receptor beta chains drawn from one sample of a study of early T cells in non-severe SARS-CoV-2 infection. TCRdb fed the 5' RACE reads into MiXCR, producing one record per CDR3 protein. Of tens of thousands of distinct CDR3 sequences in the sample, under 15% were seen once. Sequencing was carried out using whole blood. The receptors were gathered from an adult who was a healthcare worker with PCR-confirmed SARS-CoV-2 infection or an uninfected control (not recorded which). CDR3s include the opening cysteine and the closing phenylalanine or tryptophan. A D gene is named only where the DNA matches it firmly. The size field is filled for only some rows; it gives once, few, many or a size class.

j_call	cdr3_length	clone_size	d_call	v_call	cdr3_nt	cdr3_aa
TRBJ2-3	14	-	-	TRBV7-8	TGTGCCAGCAGCTTCGGACTTTCCACAGATACGCAGTATTTT	CASSFGLSTDTQYF
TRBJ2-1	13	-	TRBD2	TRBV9	TGTGCCAGCAGCGTTTCAGGGAGGGCTGAGCAGTTCTTC	CASSVSGRAEQFF
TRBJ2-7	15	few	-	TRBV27	TGTGCCAGCTCGGTGGGGGAGCCTACGCCCTACGAGCAGTACTTC	CASSVGEPTPYEQYF
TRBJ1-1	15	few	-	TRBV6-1	TGTGCCAGCAGTGAAGCGCTAAAGGGCTATATTGAAGCTTTCTTT	CASSEALKGYIEAFF
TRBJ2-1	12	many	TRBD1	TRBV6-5	TGTGCCAGCAGTTACGAGGGGGCGGATGAGTTCTTC	CASSYEGADEFF
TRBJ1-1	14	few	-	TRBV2	TGTGCCAGCAGGGAAGACACCATGAACACTGAAGCTTTCTTT	CASREDTMNTEAFF
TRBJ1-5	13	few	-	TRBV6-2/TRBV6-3	TGTGCCAGCAGCCTCCAGGGCAGCCAGCCCCAGCATTTT	CASSLQGSQPQHF
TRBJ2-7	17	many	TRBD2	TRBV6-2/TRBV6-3	TGTGCCACCCTCGTTCCCCCTGGACTAGCGGGGGGCTACGAGCAGTACTTC	CATLVPPGLAGGYEQYF
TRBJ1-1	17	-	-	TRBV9	TGTGCCAGCAGCTCCCCCCGAGGGGTTTCGGGGAACACTGAAGCTTTCTTT	CASSSPRGVSGNTEAFF
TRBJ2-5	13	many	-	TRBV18	TGTGCCAGCTCACCAGGACAGCAAGAGACCCAGTACTTC	CASSPGQQETQYF
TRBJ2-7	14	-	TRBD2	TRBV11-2	TGTGCCAGCCAACCCAGCGGGGGCCACCCCGAGCAGTACTTC	CASQPSGGHPEQYF
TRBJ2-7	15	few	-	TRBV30	TGTGCCTGGAGTGTACACGGGGCCCCTCGCAACGAGCAGTACTTC	CAWSVHGAPRNEQYF
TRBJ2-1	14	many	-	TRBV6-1	TGTGCCAGCAGTCAACAGGGCTCCTACAATGAGCAGTTCTTC	CASSQQGSYNEQFF
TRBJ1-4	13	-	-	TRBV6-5	TGTGCCAGCAGTAGGGGTGAGGATGAAAAACTGTTTTTT	CASSRGEDEKLFF
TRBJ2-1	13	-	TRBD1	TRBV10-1	TGCGCCGGCCTCGACAGGGTCCACAATGAGCAGTTCTTC	CAGLDRVHNEQFF
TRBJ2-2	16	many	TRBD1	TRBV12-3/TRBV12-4	TGTGCCAGCAGTCACCGAACAGGGGCCCGAACCGGGGAGCTGTTTTTT	CASSHRTGARTGELFF
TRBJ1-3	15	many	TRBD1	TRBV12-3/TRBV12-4	TGTGCCAGCAGTTTACGGACAGGCTCTGGAAACACCATATATTTT	CASSLRTGSGNTIYF
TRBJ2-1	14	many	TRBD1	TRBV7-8	TGTGCCAGCAGCCGGGACAGGGGCTACAATGAGCAGTTCTTC	CASSRDRGYNEQFF
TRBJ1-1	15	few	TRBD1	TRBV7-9	TGTGCCAGCAGCTTAGCGCAACAGGGGGCGGGTGAAGCTTTCTTT	CASSLAQQGAGEAFF
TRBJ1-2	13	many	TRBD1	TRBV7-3	TGTGCCAGCAGCCCGACAGGGGGCGGTGGCTACACCTTC	CASSPTGGGGYTF
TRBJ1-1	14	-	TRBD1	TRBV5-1	TGCGCCAGCGGGACAGGGAGCCTGGACACTGAAGCTTTCTTT	CASGTGSLDTEAFF
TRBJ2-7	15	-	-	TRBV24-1	TGTGCCACCAGTTTTTGGGACGGACCTTCCTACGAGCAGTACTTC	CATSFWDGPSYEQYF
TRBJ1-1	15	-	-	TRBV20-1	TGCAGTGCTAGTCCTCTCCAGGGCCGCGGCACTGAAGCTTTCTTT	CSASPLQGRGTEAFF
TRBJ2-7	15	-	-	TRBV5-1	TGCGCCAGCAGCCCCGCGGGGACGGACTCCTACGAGCAGTACTTC	CASSPAGTDSYEQYF
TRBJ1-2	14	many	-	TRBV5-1	TGCGCCAGCAGCTTGTCTGGCAGGGATTCTGGCTACACCTTC	CASSLSGRDSGYTF